The 32 T cell receptor beta chains listed next were all sequenced from one sample in a study of cytomegalovirus exposure and HLA in healthy donors. Primers for the PCR totalled 60 Vbeta and 13 Jbeta. Only in-frame clones appear in the TCRdb table, and some are missing; sequencing was by immunoSEQ multiplex PCR. The sample shows under 250,000 clones, roughly 80% of them seen only once. Sequenced material: PBMCs. Receptors originate from a woman aged 25 to 39 in good health and CMV-seronegative.

This chain links TRBV15 with TRBJ1-5; D unclear. The CDR3 runs 15 residues. In germline, CDR1 is LNHNV, CDR2 YYDKDF (reference sequence). Between the trimmed V and J ends, which lost 0 bases and 7 bases, there was a span of 13 bases. The CDR3 region is CATSRDPALGQPQHF. The CDR3 coding sequence is TGTGCCACCAGCAGAGATCCAGCTCTAGGACAGCCCCAGCATTTT.

V is TRBV9 and J is TRBJ2-5; 11 bases are a match to TRBD2. Trimming took 4 bases from V and 5 from J; bases not matched to a gene: 4. From germline, CDR1 is SGDLS and CDR2 YYNGEE. This CDR3 is built from 14 residues. This CDR3 is CASSTSGRQETQYF. In DNA, the CDR3 is TGTGCCAGCAGCACTAGCGGGAGACAGGAGACCCAGTACTTC.

The CDR3 protein is CAWSAQGADVAETQYF. The CDR3 DNA reads as TGTGCCTGGAGCGCTCAGGGGGCGGACGTTGCAGAGACCCAGTACTTC. This chain uses TRBV30 with TRBJ2-5; 8 bases agree with TRBD1. Germline trimming cut 3 bases from V and 4 bases from J; bases unmatched to any gene: 13. This CDR3 region has 16 residues. Germline values: CDR1 GTSNPN, CDR2 SVGIG (reference sequence).

The chain employs TRBV12-5 and TRBJ1-4, with D tentatively TRBD1 (5 bases). V gave up 0 bases and J gave up 8 bases, with 13 bases separating them. Germline V gene sequence: CDR1 LGHNT, CDR2 FRNRAP. The CDR3 is 15 amino acids. CDR3 amino acids: CASGLVLGEEEKLFF. CDR3 coding DNA: TGTGCTAGTGGTTTGGTACTAGGGGAGGAGGAAAAACTGTTTTTT.

The CDR3 spells CSVVTATDTQYF. As DNA, the CDR3 is TGCAGCGTCGTGACAGCCACAGATACGCAGTATTTT. J is TRBJ2-3 and V is TRBV29-1, with D perhaps matching TRBD1 (5 bases). Germline V gene lookup returns CDR1 SQVTM and CDR2 ANQGSEA. The CDR3 is 12 residues long. Between the trimmed V and J ends, which lost 6 bases and 2 bases, there was a span of 9 bases.

The V gene is TRBV7-9, the J gene TRBJ2-7, with D possibly matching TRBD2 (5 bases). Looked up from germline, CDR1 is SEHNR and CDR2 is FQNEAQ (reference sequence). V was trimmed by 0 bases and J by 5 bases, leaving 11 bases between them. This CDR3 has 14 amino acids. In nucleotides, the CDR3 is TGTGCCAGCAGCTTAGCGTGGGAGACCGACGAGCAGTACTTC. It encodes CASSLAWETDEQYF.

As regards this clone: The junction departs from germline at one end; a sequencing error may be responsible. The rearrangement links TRBV6-5 to TRBJ1-2; 9 positions agree with TRBD1. The CDR3 totals 13 residues. Germline lookup yields CDR1 MNHEY and CDR2 SVGAGI. For the CDR3, the DNA is TGTGCCAGCAGCACGGACAGGGGTTGGGGCTACCCCTTC. Its protein is CASSTDRGWGYPF.

The chain employs TRBV9 and TRBJ2-7, with D possibly matching TRBD1 (5 bases). Between the trimmed V and J ends, which lost 0 bases and 1 base, there was a span of 8 bases. The CDR3 is 14 amino acids. Germline CDR1 is SGDLS and CDR2 is YYNGEE. The CDR3 nucleotides read TGTGCCAGCAGCGTAGATCCAGGGTCCTACGAGCAGTACTTC. Translation: CASSVDPGSYEQYF.

The rearrangement uses TRBV7-2 and TRBJ1-1, with 7 bases lining up with TRBD1. The CDR3 totals 14 residues. The trim removed 3 bases at V and 4 bases at J, leaving 5 bases unmatched. The germline CDR1 and CDR2 sequences are SGHTA and FQGNSA. CDR3 in amino acids: CASSFFPGGTEAFF. DNA of the CDR3: TGTGCCAGCAGCTTTTTCCCAGGGGGCACTGAAGCTTTCTTT.

The J gene is TRBJ2-7, the V gene TRBV15; D unclear. Germline V gives CDR1 LNHNV, CDR2 YYDKDF (reference sequence). This CDR3 contains 14 residues. V gave up 1 base and J gave up 0 bases, with 7 bases separating them. CDR3 nucleotide sequence: TGTGCCACCAGCAGAGTTGCCAGCTCCTACGAGCAGTACTTC. It codes for CATSRVASSYEQYF. Full variable domain (missing parts from reference TRBV15 and TRBJ2-7): DAMVIQNPRYQVTQFGKPVTLSCSQTLNHNVMYWYQQKSSQAPKLLFHYYDKDFNNEADTPDNFQSRRPNTSFCFLDIRSPGLGDTAMYLCATSRVASSYEQYFGPGTRLTVT.

This clone is a singleton in its sample. The rearrangement links TRBV10-3 to TRBJ1-5; TRBD1 matches at 8 bases. V trimming: 6 bases; J trimming: 6 bases; junction bases outside the gene matches: 4. Looked up from germline, CDR1 is ENHRY and CDR2 is SYGVKD. This CDR3 comprises 13 residues. This CDR3 is CAIRGQEVQPQHF. The CDR3 coding sequence is TGTGCCATCAGGGGACAGGAGGTTCAGCCCCAGCATTTT.

The chain recombines TRBV5-5 with TRBJ2-7; 7 bases are a match to TRBD1. The V gene end was trimmed by 0 bases and the J gene end by 3 bases; junction bases not matched to a gene: 9. This CDR3 has 16 amino acids. Germline assignment: CDR1 SGHKS and CDR2 YYEKEE (reference sequence). The CDR3 coding sequence is TGTGCCAGCAGCTTGGAGCCGACAGGGATCGGCTACGAGCAGTACTTC. Encoded protein: CASSLEPTGIGYEQYF.

This clone has just a few counts. J is TRBJ2-7 and V is TRBV13; possibly TRBD2 for D (6 bases). Per germline, CDR1 PRHDT and CDR2 FYEKMQ (reference sequence). The CDR3 has 14 amino acids. Trimming pared 4 bases from V and 1 base from J, leaving 11 bases between. This CDR3 is CASSSSESSYEQYF. The CDR3 bases are TGTGCCAGCAGCTCTAGCGAATCGTCCTACGAGCAGTACTTC.

The rearrangement joins TRBV10-3 to TRBJ2-5; 7 bases are a match to TRBD1. Unmatched junction bases numbered 8, after V lost 5 bases and J lost 5 bases. The CDR3 is 14 amino acids. Germline values: CDR1 ENHRY, CDR2 SYGVKD. The CDR3 is CAISLGLRGETQYF. The DNA of the CDR3 is TGTGCCATCAGTTTGGGCCTCAGGGGGGAGACCCAGTACTTC.

The V and J genes are TRBV27 and TRBJ2-5; D uncertain. The V end lost 2 bases, the J end lost 5 bases, and 3 bases lay between the germline ends. The CDR3 is 11 amino acids. Germline assignment: CDR1 MNHEY and CDR2 SMNVEV (reference sequence). DNA for the CDR3: TGTGCCAGCAGTTTACGGGAGACCCAGTACTTC. It translates to CASSLRETQYF.

This chain joins TRBV6-5 and TRBJ2-1; D is perhaps TRBD2 (6 bases). V was clipped by 0 bases and J by 7 bases, with 10 bases between them. The CDR3 totals 14 residues. Germline assignment: CDR1 MNHEY and CDR2 SVGAGI. The CDR3 nucleotides are TGTGCCAGCAGTTACTCATTCGGGGGAAATGAGCAGTTCTTC. Translated: CASSYSFGGNEQFF.

This chain uses TRBV5-8 with TRBJ2-7; TRBD2 agrees at 7 bases. The germline V gene encodes CDR1 SGHTS and CDR2 YDEGEE. The CDR3 is made up of 14 amino acids. Unmatched junction bases numbered 6, after V lost 4 bases and J lost 2 bases. The CDR3 spells CASSPTSWTYEQYF. Written as DNA, the CDR3 is TGTGCCAGCAGCCCGACTAGCTGGACCTACGAGCAGTACTTC.

The chain joins TRBV4-1 to TRBJ2-3; D call uncertain. Trimming took off 4 bases at V and 2 bases at J, with 10 bases between the two ends. Germline loops: CDR1 MGHRA, CDR2 YSYEKL. The CDR3 runs 14 residues. The CDR3 coding sequence is TGCGCCAGCAGCCCCCTACTTTCCACAGATACGCAGTATTTT. The encoded protein is CASSPLLSTDTQYF.

The V and J genes are TRBV5-1 and TRBJ1-2, with TRBD1 identical over 7 bases. With 1 base clipped from V and 7 bases from J, the junction kept 10 bases outside the gene matches. The CDR3 is 15 amino acids. Looked up from germline, CDR1 is SGHRS and CDR2 is YFSETQ. CDR3 coding DNA: TGCGCCAGCAGCTTGCTGACAGGGCCGTCCGGTGGCTACACCTTC. This encodes CASSLLTGPSGGYTF. The full variable domain, with the rest looked up from reference TRBV5-1 and TRBJ1-2, is KAGVTQTPRYLIKTRGQQVTLSCSPISGHRSVSWYQQTPGQGLQFLFEYFSETQRNKGNFPGRFSGRQFSNSRSEMNVSTLELGDSALYLCASSLLTGPSGGYTFGSGTRLTVV.

This clone was seen just once. This sequence joins TRBV5-6 and TRBJ1-5; 7 nucleotides agree with TRBD1. Germline values: CDR1 SGHDT, CDR2 YYEEEE. With V trimmed by 1 base and J by 2 bases, 6 bases remained unmatched. The length of the CDR3 is 16 residues. As DNA, the CDR3 is TGTGCCAGCAGCTTGAGGCGACAGGGACGCAATCAGCCCCAGCATTTT. This sequence encodes CASSLRRQGRNQPQHF. Using reference TRBV5-6 and TRBJ1-5 for the parts outside the CDR3, the full variable domain is DAGVTQSPTHLIKTRGQQVTLRCSPKSGHDTVSWYQQALGQGPQFIFQYYEEEERQRGNFPDRFSGHQFPNYSSELNVNALLLGDSALYLCASSLRRQGRNQPQHFGDGTRLSIL.

This chain uses TRBV7-8 with TRBJ1-4, with 7 bases matching TRBD1. Trimming took 5 bases from V and 7 from J; bases not matched to a gene: 7. The V gene's germline CDR1 is SGHVS and CDR2 FQNEAQ. The CDR3 has 14 residues. CDR3 nucleotide sequence: TGTGCCAGCAGCGCCCTGACAGGGTCTGAAAAACTGTTTTTT. Protein product: CASSALTGSEKLFF.

As for this clone: One junction end disagrees with the germline gene, perhaps due to a read error. The gene calls are TRBV5-1 and TRBJ1-2; D possibly corresponds to TRBD1 (6 bases). Germline-derived CDR1 and CDR2 are SGHRS and YFSETQ. The length of the CDR3 is 13 residues. CDR3 DNA sequence: TGCGCCAGCAGCTTGAGCGACAGGCGAGGCTACCCCTTC. Encoded protein: CASSLSDRRGYPF.

The CDR3 DNA reads TGTGCCAGCAGAAACAATATACTAGCGGCTTCCTTCAACGAGCAGTACTTC. Translation gives CASRNNILAASFNEQYF. The rearrangement joins TRBV2 to TRBJ2-7, with 8 bases that match TRBD2. Unmatched junction bases numbered 18, after V lost 6 bases and J lost 5 bases. The CDR3 is made up of 17 amino acids. CDR1 is SNHLY, CDR2 FYNNEI, per germline.

This chain joins TRBV2 and TRBJ2-7, with D perhaps TRBD1 (6 bases). The V and J ends lost 8 bases and 7 bases respectively, with 18 bases between them. The CDR3 totals 13 residues. In germline, CDR1 is SNHLY, CDR2 FYNNEI. The CDR3 nucleotides are TGTGCCAGCGCCTGGACAGAGGGGTTGGAGCAGTACTTC. Amino acids: CASAWTEGLEQYF.

The chain recombines TRBV7-3 with TRBJ1-2; weak D call: TRBD1 (5 bases). Trimming took 5 bases from V and 4 from J, leaving 17 bases between them. This CDR3 spans 15 amino acids. Per the germline V gene, CDR1 is SGHTA and CDR2 is FQGTGA. The CDR3 region is CASSRYGGSRYGYTF. DNA for the CDR3: TGTGCCAGCAGCCGATATGGGGGGTCGCGCTATGGCTACACCTTC.

This rearrangement joins TRBV18 to TRBJ1-1, with 11 positions matching TRBD1. Germline V lookup: CDR1 KGHSH, CDR2 LQKENI. The CDR3 spans 15 residues. V lost 4 bases, J lost 4 bases, and 5 bases stayed unmatched. Here the CDR3 DNA reads TGTGCCAGCTCACGTGGACAGGGGGCTGGCACTGAAGCTTTCTTT. Translated: CASSRGQGAGTEAFF.

The chain employs TRBV6-6 and TRBJ1-4, with unresolved D. This CDR3 has 14 amino acids. Germline V lookup: CDR1 MNHNY, CDR2 SVGAGI (reference sequence). Trimming cost V 1 base and J 6 bases, with 9 bases left between them. The CDR3 spells CASSYWEMHEKLFF. The CDR3 nucleotides are TGTGCCAGCAGTTACTGGGAGATGCATGAAAAACTGTTTTTT.

The chain recombines TRBV28 with TRBJ2-1, with 9 nucleotides matching TRBD2. The trim removed 3 bases at V and 9 bases at J, leaving 12 bases unmatched. This CDR3 has 16 residues. In germline, CDR1 is MDHEN, CDR2 SYDVKM. The CDR3 DNA reads as TGTGCCAGCAGTTTTAATCGGCTAGCGGGATTGGTTGAGCAGTTCTTC. It codes for CASSFNRLAGLVEQFF.

CDR3 loop: CASTTDGGRTQYF. DNA for the CDR3: TGTGCCAGCACCACTGACGGGGGGCGGACGCAGTATTTT. This rearrangement joins TRBV6-5 to TRBJ2-3; TRBD2 might be the D (7 bases). Trimming cost V 7 bases and J 9 bases, with 17 bases left between them. The CDR3 covers 13 residues. Looked up from germline, CDR1 is MNHEY and CDR2 is SVGAGI.

This chain connects TRBV6-1 to TRBJ2-3, with 7 bases fitting TRBD1. Germline CDR1 and CDR2: MNHNS and SASEGT. The junction had 3 bases not matched to a gene; V was cut back by 6 bases and J by 0 bases. The CDR3 sequence is 14 residues long. The CDR3 here is CASRTGRSTDTQYF. The CDR3 bases are TGTGCCAGCAGGACAGGGCGTAGCACAGATACGCAGTATTTT.

The chain recombines TRBV13 with TRBJ2-3, with 12 bases fitting TRBD1. V dropped 6 bases and J dropped 8; count of bases not matched to a gene: 3. CDR3 size: 13 residues. Germline values: CDR1 PRHDT, CDR2 FYEKMQ (reference sequence). CDR3 sequence reads: CASRGTGGGTQYF. The CDR3 coding sequence is TGTGCCAGCAGGGGGACAGGGGGCGGTACGCAGTATTTT.

The chain employs TRBV5-1 and TRBJ2-3, with D maybe TRBD2 (7 bases). Per germline, CDR1 SGHRS and CDR2 YFSETQ. CDR3 length: 15 amino acids. V lost 1 base, J lost 10 bases, and 19 bases lay in between. The CDR3 spells CASSLQEGGGTPQYF. The CDR3 nucleotides read TGCGCCAGCAGCTTGCAAGAGGGAGGGGGTACTCCGCAGTATTTT. Using reference TRBV5-1 and TRBJ2-3 for the parts outside the CDR3, the full variable domain is KAGVTQTPRYLIKTRGQQVTLSCSPISGHRSVSWYQQTPGQGLQFLFEYFSETQRNKGNFPGRFSGRQFSNSRSEMNVSTLELGDSALYLCASSLQEGGGTPQYFGPGTRLTVL.